This T cell receptor beta chain was identified during a study of CD8+CD57+ T cells in acquired aplastic anemia. As for the study in general: Yields of DNA that came from sorted CD4+ and CD8+ cells averaged approximately 3.5 ug.

The germline CDR1 and CDR2 sequences are ENHRY and SYGVKD. Deletions cut 10 bases from V and 10 bases from J, with 26 bases between. The CDR3 spans 15 residues. The study profiled TCR beta VDJ and CDR3 using genomic DNA as template. TCRdb reanalysed the reads using MiXCR and keeps one entry per CDR3 protein. The data show more than 150,000 distinct CDR3 sequences, over 40% seen once. The sequenced patients had an expansion of CD8+CD57+ cells seen by flow cytometry. Sequencing used sorted CD4+, CD8+, or CD8+CD57+ T cells (not recorded which) from PBMCs. This clonotype was obtained from a human donor with aplastic anemia. This chain links TRBV10-3 with TRBJ2-1; D possibly corresponds to TRBD1 (6 bases). The CDR3 DNA sequence: TGTGCCACCGCCCAGGCCGGGACAAGGAACGGGGAGCAGTTCTTC. It codes for CATAQAGTRNGEQFF.